The source of this TCR beta chain is a study of blood T cell repertoires in COVID-19. Study overall: PBMCs, B-cell-depleted T cells, or T cells were the source of the cDNA or gDNA that made up the material.

CDR3 size: 15 residues. Germline V gene lookup returns CDR1 MNHEY and CDR2 SMNVEV (reference sequence). Trimming took off 2 bases at V and 1 base at J, with 11 bases between the two ends. As processed by the authors: Amplification with reference gene primers provided the estimates of nucleated cell counts. Clones were read by immunoSEQ multiplex PCR, and TCRdb kept only the in-frame ones, dropping some. That table furnishes V, J and clone size, whereas the DNA furnished D and trimming. The table records approximately 360,000 clones, about 89% of them present only once. V gene TRBV27 combines with J gene TRBJ2-5, with a tentative D call TRBD1 (5 bases). The sequenced sample consisted of peripheral blood. The TCR comes from a man aged 35 to 55 with acute or convalescent COVID-19. The CDR3 nucleotides are TGTGCCAGCAGTTTAGCAAACAGGCCCCAAGAGACCCAGTACTTC. Translated: CASSLANRPQETQYF.